This T cell receptor beta chain is drawn from a study of blood T cell repertoires in COVID-19. The CDR3 contains 15 residues. Germline CDR1 MNHEY, CDR2 SMNVEV (reference sequence). V lost 4 bases to trimming and J lost 4 bases, with 11 bases between them. Measured with immunoSEQ multiplex PCR; TCRdb has only the in-frame clones, and not every one. Of 150,000 to 200,000 clones listed, roughly 85% are singletons. The sequencing input was peripheral blood. This receptor was identified in a woman of 80 years or more with acute or convalescent COVID-19. The V and J genes are TRBV27 and TRBJ1-6; possible D gene TRBD1, 5 bases. This chain's CDR3 is CASSSSRQYNSPLHF. The CDR3 nucleotides read TGTGCCAGCAGTTCCAGCCGACAGTATAATTCACCCCTCCACTTT.